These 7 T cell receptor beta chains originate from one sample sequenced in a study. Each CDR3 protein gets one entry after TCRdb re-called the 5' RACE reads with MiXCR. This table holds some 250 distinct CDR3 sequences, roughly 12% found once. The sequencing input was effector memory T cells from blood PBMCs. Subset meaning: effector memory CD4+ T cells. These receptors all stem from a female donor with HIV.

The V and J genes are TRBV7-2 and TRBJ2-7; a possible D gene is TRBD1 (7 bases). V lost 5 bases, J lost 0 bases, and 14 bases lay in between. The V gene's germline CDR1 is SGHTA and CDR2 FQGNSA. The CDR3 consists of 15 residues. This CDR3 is CASSPGGTASYEQYV. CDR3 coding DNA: TGTGCCAGCAGCCCAGGCGGGACAGCCTCCTACGAGCAGTACGTC.

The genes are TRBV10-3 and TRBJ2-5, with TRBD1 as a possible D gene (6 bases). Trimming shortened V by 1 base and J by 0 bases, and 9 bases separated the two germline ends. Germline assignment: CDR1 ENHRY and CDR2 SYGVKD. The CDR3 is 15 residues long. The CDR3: CAISEYQGNQETQYF. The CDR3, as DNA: TGTGCCATCAGTGAGTACCAGGGGAACCAAGAGACCCAGTACTTC.

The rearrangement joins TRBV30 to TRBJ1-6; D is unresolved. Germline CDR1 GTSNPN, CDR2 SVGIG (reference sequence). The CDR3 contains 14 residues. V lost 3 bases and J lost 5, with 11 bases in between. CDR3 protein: CAWRLASNNSPLHF. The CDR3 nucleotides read TGTGCCTGGAGGCTAGCGTCCAATAATTCACCCCTCCACTTT.

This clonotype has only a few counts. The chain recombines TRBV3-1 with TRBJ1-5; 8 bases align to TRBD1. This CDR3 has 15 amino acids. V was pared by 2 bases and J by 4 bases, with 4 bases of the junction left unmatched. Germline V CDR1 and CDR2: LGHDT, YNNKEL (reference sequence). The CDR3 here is CASSQQGARNQPQHF. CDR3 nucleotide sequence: TGTGCCAGCAGCCAACAGGGGGCCCGGAATCAGCCCCAGCATTTT.

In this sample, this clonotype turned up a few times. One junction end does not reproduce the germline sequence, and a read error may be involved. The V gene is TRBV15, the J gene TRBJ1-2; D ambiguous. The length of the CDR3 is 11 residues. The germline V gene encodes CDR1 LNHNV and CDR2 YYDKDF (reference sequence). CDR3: CATGEGGPLRF. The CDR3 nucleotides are TGTGCCACGGGAGAGGGCGGCCCTCTCCGCTTC.

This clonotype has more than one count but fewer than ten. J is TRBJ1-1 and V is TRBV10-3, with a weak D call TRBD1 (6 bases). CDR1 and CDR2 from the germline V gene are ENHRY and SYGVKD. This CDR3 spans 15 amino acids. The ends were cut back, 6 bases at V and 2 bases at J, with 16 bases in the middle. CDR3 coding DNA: TGTGCCATCAGGGTTATTGGACAGACTAACACTGAAGCTTTCTTT. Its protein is CAIRVIGQTNTEAFF.

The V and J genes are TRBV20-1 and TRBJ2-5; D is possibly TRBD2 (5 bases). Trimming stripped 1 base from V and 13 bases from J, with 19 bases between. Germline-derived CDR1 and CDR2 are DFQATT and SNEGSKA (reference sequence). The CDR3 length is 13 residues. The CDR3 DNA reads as TGCAGTGCTAGAGGGGGAGAGGGAACGGATTTGTACTTC. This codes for CSARGGEGTDLYF.